Listed here is a single T cell receptor beta chain. These data originate in a study of early stage breast cancer tumors. About the research overall: Average read coverage per sample was around 10-fold.

Each sample had two DNA replicates, around 0.53 ug blood or 1.5 ug tissue. This table comes from immunoSEQ multiplex PCR, and its TCRdb copy is limited to in-frame clones, with some not included. The sample has about 72,000 clones, around four fifths seen once; the top ten hold approximately 3.7%. CDR3 length: 14 residues. Trimming cost V 5 bases and J 1 base, with 11 bases left between them. Germline CDR1 and CDR2: MDHEN and SYDVKM. The receptor was isolated from a person between 55 and 70 years old with breast cancer. The specimen sequenced was blood. V is TRBV28 and J is TRBJ1-1, with D unresolved. The CDR3, as DNA: TGTGCCAGCAGTGCCGAGGGCTGGAACACTGAAGCTTTCTTT. Translation gives CASSAEGWNTEAFF.